This T cell receptor (beta chain) derives from a study of T-cell memory formation after mild COVID-19. About the study: Clusters of TCRs were largely donor specific.

Study conclusions and caveats: Day 15 to 85 contractors were CD4/CD8 balanced; later expanders leaned CD4+. CD4+ contracting clones were mainly CM and EM; CD8+ ones, EMRA.

Trimming removed 0 bases at V and 6 bases at J, with 13 bases between. The CDR3 totals 14 residues. CDR1 SGDLS and CDR2 YYNGEE come from the germline V gene. This clonotype was detected a few times. Its antigen is not known. Libraries for TCRalpha and TCRbeta carried sample barcodes and unique molecular identifiers via 5'RACE. TCRdb re-derived calls from the 5' RACE reads in MiXCR, one entry per CDR3 protein. This table has about 400,000 distinct CDR3 sequences, more than 20% appearing once. The chain uses TRBV9 and TRBJ2-7, with D unresolved. This clonotype originated in an adult woman who had mild COVID-19 (a few samples of this study predate the infection). Cell type and time point are not known. Material: PBMCs or a T cell subset sorted from them (not recorded which). In nucleotides, the CDR3 is TGTGCCAGCAGCGTAGCGGCTGCAGCTCCCGAGCAGTACTTC. Translation gives CASSVAAAAPEQYF.